This entry lists 20 T cell receptor beta chains sequenced from one sample in a study of blood T cell repertoires in COVID-19. The protocol was immunoSEQ multiplex PCR, while the TCRdb copy is restricted to in-frame clones and leaves out a portion. The sample contains about 270,000 clones, around 80% of which appear only once. The sample was peripheral blood. The receptors come from a man aged 80 or over with acute or convalescent COVID-19.

The chain combines TRBV5-6 with TRBJ2-2; D unclear. Germline V gene data show CDR1 as SGHDT and CDR2 as YYEEEE. V lost 4 bases and J lost 2, with 6 bases in between. The CDR3 totals 13 residues. The CDR3 loop is CASSRLNTGELFF. Here the CDR3 DNA reads TGTGCCAGCAGCCGACTTAACACCGGGGAGCTGTTTTTT.

This chain connects TRBV3-1 (or the pseudogene TRBV3-2) to TRBJ1-1; D is unclear. The germline V and J ends were trimmed by 4 bases and 3 bases, with 9 bases remaining between them. Germline CDR1 and CDR2: LGHDT and YNNKEL (reference sequence). The CDR3 runs to 13 residues. CDR3 amino acids: CASSPRLDTEAFF. CDR3 bases: TGTGCCAGCAGCCCGCGACTAGACACTGAAGCTTTCTTT.

The V and J genes are TRBV7-8 and TRBJ2-7; D is ambiguous. The V gene's germline CDR1 is SGHVS and CDR2 FQNEAQ. V was shortened by 1 base and J by 6 bases, with 16 bases between the two germline ends. The CDR3 length is 15 residues. Here the CDR3 DNA reads TGTGCCAGCAGCTTAGGCGGCGTCCGCGCCGCCGAGCAGTACTTC. Translation gives CASSLGGVRAAEQYF. The full variable domain, with the rest looked up from reference TRBV7-8 and TRBJ2-7, is GAGVSQSPRYKVAKRGQDVALRCDPISGHVSLFWYQQALGQGPEFLTYFQNEAQLDKSGLPSDRFFAERPEGSVSTLKIQRTQQEDSAVYLCASSLGGVRAAEQYFGPGTRLTVT.

The chain employs TRBV19 and TRBJ2-1; 12 bases agree with TRBD2. The CDR3 is 14 residues long. In germline, CDR1 is LNHDA, CDR2 SQIVND (reference sequence). J gave up 3 bases and V 10 bases, and 4 bases lay outside the gene matches. The CDR3: CATMGLAGYNEQFF. In DNA, the CDR3 is TGTGCCACCATGGGACTAGCGGGCTACAATGAGCAGTTCTTC.

This chain uses TRBV19 with TRBJ1-5, with D perhaps TRBD1 (6 bases). Looked up from germline, CDR1 is LNHDA and CDR2 is SQIVND (reference sequence). This CDR3 has 14 residues. V shed 8 bases and J shed 3 bases, with 14 bases lying between them. CDR3 protein: CASSFMGANQPQHF. The CDR3, as DNA: TGTGCCAGTTCCTTTATGGGGGCCAATCAGCCCCAGCATTTT.

The chain couples TRBV21-1 to TRBJ2-6; no DNA check was done on the table's D call, TRBD1. TRBV21-1 is a pseudogene locus. The CDR3 is made up of 19 amino acids. The CDR3 DNA reads as TGTGCCAGCAGCAAAGTCAGGAGACAGGTGACCTCTGGGGCCAACGTCCTGACTTTC. This translates into CASSKVRRQVTSGANVLTF.

This clone came up a few times. This chain connects TRBV20-1 to TRBJ2-1; 9 bases align to TRBD2. Unmatched junction bases numbered 7, after V lost 3 bases and J lost 10 bases. Germline-derived CDR1 and CDR2 are DFQATT and SNEGSKA (reference sequence). This CDR3 contains 13 residues. CDR3 amino acids: CSASFGLANEQFF. The CDR3 DNA is TGCAGTGCTAGTTTTGGACTAGCGAACGAGCAGTTCTTC.

There are a few counts of this clone. The chain uses TRBV19 and TRBJ2-2; 9 nucleotides agree with TRBD2. J was trimmed by 7 bases and V by 7 bases; bases with no gene match: 10. The CDR3 is made up of 15 amino acids. Germline values: CDR1 LNHDA, CDR2 SQIVND (reference sequence). In DNA, the CDR3 is TGTGCCAGTAAAGTGACTAGCGGAACCCTCGGGGAGCTGTTTTTT. It translates to CASKVTSGTLGELFF.

The chain employs TRBV2 and TRBJ1-5; D gene uncertain. The V end was cut by 0 bases, the J end by 0 bases, with 6 bases between. The CDR3 runs 15 residues. Looked up from germline, CDR1 is SNHLY and CDR2 is FYNNEI. The chain's CDR3 is CASSEAPGSNQPQHF. CDR3 bases: TGTGCCAGCAGTGAAGCGCCCGGTAGCAATCAGCCCCAGCATTTT.

J is TRBJ2-3 and V is TRBV10-3; D is unclear. Germline CDR1 ENHRY, CDR2 SYGVKD. V lost 10 bases and J lost 4, with 18 bases in between. The CDR3 consists of 14 residues. The DNA for the CDR3 is TGTGCCACCAAGTTCACTCCCGCCGCAGATACGCAGTATTTT. Translation gives CATKFTPAADTQYF.

The rearrangement links TRBV28 to TRBJ2-7; TRBD1 matches 10 bases. Germline V CDR1 and CDR2: MDHEN, SYDVKM. V shed 4 bases and J 4 bases; nucleotides not matched to a gene: 7. The CDR3 covers 15 residues. This CDR3 is CASSSLGQGEYEQYF. DNA for the CDR3: TGTGCCAGCAGTTCTTTAGGACAGGGGGAGTACGAGCAGTACTTC.

This clone has more than one count but fewer than ten. V gene TRBV29-1 combines with J gene TRBJ2-1, with D perhaps matching TRBD2 (5 bases). Trimming took off 1 base at V and 7 bases at J, with 14 bases between the two ends. The CDR3 sequence is 14 residues long. Germline CDR1 and CDR2: SQVTM and ANQGSEA. CDR3 sequence: CSVEGPTPGNEQFF. The CDR3 nucleotides read TGCAGCGTTGAAGGTCCGACGCCGGGGAATGAGCAGTTCTTC.

CDR3 amino acids: CASSRTAGTPLQETQYF. The CDR3 DNA is TGTGCCAGCAGCCGGACGGCCGGGACTCCCCTCCAAGAGACCCAGTACTTC. The genes are TRBV7-9 and TRBJ2-5; a possible D gene is TRBD2 (6 bases). Deletions cut 5 bases from V and 1 base from J, with 20 bases between. Germline V gene lookup returns CDR1 SEHNR and CDR2 FQNEAQ (reference sequence). This CDR3 has 17 residues.

This chain links TRBV23-1 with TRBJ2-7, with D perhaps matching TRBD1 (6 bases). TRBV23-1 is an ORF, with its function uncertain. The CDR3 sequence is 13 residues long. V was clipped by 0 bases and J by 6 bases, with 9 bases between them. CDR3 sequence: CASSQSIGGEQYF. The CDR3 DNA reads TGCGCCAGCAGTCAATCAATAGGGGGCGAGCAGTACTTC.

This clone has just one count. CDR3 loop: CASSVLSRGGYTF. Here the CDR3 DNA reads TGTGCCAGCAGTGTCCTTAGCAGGGGTGGCTACACCTTC. V gene TRBV6-6 combines with J gene TRBJ1-2; TRBD1 might be the D (6 bases). CDR3 length: 13 amino acids. V was trimmed by 5 bases and J by 7 bases, leaving 14 bases between them. Germline lookup yields CDR1 MNHNY and CDR2 SVGAGI (reference sequence).

The rearrangement links TRBV7-2 to TRBJ2-1; D may be TRBD1 (6 bases). Germline V gene sequence: CDR1 SGHTA, CDR2 FQGNSA. The length of the CDR3 is 14 residues. Trimming shortened V by 5 bases and J by 8 bases, and 16 bases separated the two germline ends. CDR3 loop: CASSPSTGSDEQFF. CDR3 DNA: TGTGCCAGCAGCCCATCGACAGGCTCGGATGAGCAGTTCTTC. The full variable domain, with the rest looked up from reference TRBV7-2 and TRBJ2-1, is GAGVSQSPSNKVTEKGKDVELRCDPISGHTALYWYRQSLGQGLEFLIYFQGNSAPDKSGLPSDRFSAERTGGSVSTLTIQRTQQEDSAVYLCASSPSTGSDEQFFGPGTRLTVL.

This sequence joins TRBV9 and TRBJ1-2; TRBD1 aligns across 7 bases. Germline V gene sequence: CDR1 SGDLS, CDR2 YYNGEE. The CDR3 consists of 15 residues. Losses at the gene ends were 0 bases for V and 3 bases for J; bases not matched to a gene: 5. The CDR3 DNA reads TGTGCCAGCAGCGTAGGGGACAGAAAACACTATGGCTACACCTTC. Protein product: CASSVGDRKHYGYTF. Filled out from reference TRBV9 and TRBJ1-2, the complete variable domain reads DSGVTQTPKHLITATGQRVTLRCSPRSGDLSVYWYQQSLDQGLQFLIQYYNGEERAKGNILERFSAQQFPDLHSELNLSSLELGDSALYFCASSVGDRKHYGYTFGSGTRLTVV.

This sequence joins TRBV29-1 and TRBJ2-5; D is uncertain. The length of the CDR3 is 14 residues. The V end lost 4 bases, the J end lost 0 bases, and 12 bases lay between the germline ends. Germline V gene sequence: CDR1 SQVTM, CDR2 ANQGSEA. CDR3 region: CSVATGPYQETQYF. CDR3 sequence (DNA): TGCAGCGTTGCCACTGGGCCGTACCAAGAGACCCAGTACTTC.

This chain joins TRBV6-5 and TRBJ1-1, with D possibly being TRBD1 (5 bases). V was clipped by 7 bases and J by 6 bases, with 18 bases between them. The CDR3 spans 14 residues. CDR1 and CDR2 (germline): MNHEY, SVGAGI. Written as DNA, the CDR3 is TGTGCCAGCACCATACCCGGGGGTGGGGCTGAAGCTTTCTTT. This translates into CASTIPGGGAEAFF.

The CDR3 sequence is CASVGGGTLNSPLHF. The CDR3, as DNA: TGTGCCAGCGTCGGGGGAGGTACCCTTAATTCACCCCTCCACTTT. The V and J genes are TRBV2 and TRBJ1-6; D is possibly TRBD1 (5 bases). V lost 8 bases, J lost 6 bases, and 17 bases lay in between. Germline V CDR1 and CDR2: SNHLY, FYNNEI. The CDR3 runs to 15 residues.